Below, one TCR beta chain is given with its context. The antigen remains unidentified. The data originate from a study of identical twins. The study's findings and limits: The study reached conclusions through statistical analysis that was cross-sectional, not following the same donors. There was more out-of-frame TCR alpha sharing in monozygotic twins than models estimated.

TCRdb used MiXCR to reprocess the 5' RACE reads, holding one entry per CDR3 protein. The sample has some 1,700,000 distinct CDR3 sequences; 32% are singletons. Germline V gives CDR1 ENHRY, CDR2 SYGVKD. V was shortened by 4 bases and J by 2 bases, with 15 bases between the two germline ends. CDR3 length: 16 amino acids. Sequencing was done on a sample of cord blood. The receptor was isolated from a newborn girl in good health. The V gene is TRBV10-3, the J gene TRBJ2-4; D perhaps matches TRBD2 (5 bases). The CDR3 DNA is TGTGCCATCAGTGCCTCTCGGGGTTTGTCCAAAAACATTCAGTACTTC. Amino acid sequence: CAISASRGLSKNIQYF.